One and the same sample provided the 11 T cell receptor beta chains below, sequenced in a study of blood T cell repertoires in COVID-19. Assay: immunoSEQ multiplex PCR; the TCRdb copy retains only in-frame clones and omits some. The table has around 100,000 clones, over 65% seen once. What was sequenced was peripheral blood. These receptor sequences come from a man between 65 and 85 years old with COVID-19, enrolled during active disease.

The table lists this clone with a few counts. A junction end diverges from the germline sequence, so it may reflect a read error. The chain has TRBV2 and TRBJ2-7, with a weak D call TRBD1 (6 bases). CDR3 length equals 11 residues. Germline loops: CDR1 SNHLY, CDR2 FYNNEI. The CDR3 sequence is CASSGGLAPLF. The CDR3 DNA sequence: TGTGCCAGCAGTGGGGGGCTAGCTCCCCTTTTC. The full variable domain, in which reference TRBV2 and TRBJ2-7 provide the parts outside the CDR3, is EPEVTQTPSHQVTQMGQEVILRCVPISNHLYFYWYRQILGQKVEFLVSFYNNEISEKSEIFDDQFSVERPDGSNFTLKIRSTKLEDSAMYFCASSGGLAPLFGPGTRLTVT.

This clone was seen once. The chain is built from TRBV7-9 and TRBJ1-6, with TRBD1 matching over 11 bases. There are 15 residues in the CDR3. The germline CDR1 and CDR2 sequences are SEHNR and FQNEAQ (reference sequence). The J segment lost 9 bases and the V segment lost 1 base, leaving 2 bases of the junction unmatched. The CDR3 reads CASSLGTGGGSPLHF. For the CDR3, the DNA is TGTGCCAGCAGCTTAGGGACAGGGGGCGGTTCACCCCTCCACTTT. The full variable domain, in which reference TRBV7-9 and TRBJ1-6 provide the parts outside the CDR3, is DTGVSQNPRHKITKRGQNVTFRCDPISEHNRLYWYRQTLGQGPEFLTYFQNEAQLEKSRLLSDRFSAERPKGSFSTLEIQRTEQGDSAMYLCASSLGTGGGSPLHFGNGTRLTVT.

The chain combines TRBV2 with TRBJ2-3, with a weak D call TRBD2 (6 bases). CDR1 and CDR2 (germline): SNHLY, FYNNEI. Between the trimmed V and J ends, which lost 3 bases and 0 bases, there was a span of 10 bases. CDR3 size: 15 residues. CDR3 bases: TGTGCCAGCAGTGATGTAGGGACTAGCACAGATACGCAGTATTTT. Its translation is CASSDVGTSTDTQYF.

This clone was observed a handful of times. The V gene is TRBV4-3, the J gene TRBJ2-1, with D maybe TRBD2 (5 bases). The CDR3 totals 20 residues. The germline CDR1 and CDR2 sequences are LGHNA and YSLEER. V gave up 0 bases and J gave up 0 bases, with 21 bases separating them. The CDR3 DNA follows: TGCGCCAGCAGCCAAGATACGGGGAGACGGTCCAGAGTCTCCTACAATGAGCAGTTCTTC. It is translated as CASSQDTGRRSRVSYNEQFF.

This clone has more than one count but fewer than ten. CDR3 in amino acids: CASTRDEKLFF. For the CDR3, the DNA is TGTGCCAGCACCCGAGATGAAAAACTGTTTTTT. The chain carries TRBV2 and TRBJ1-4; no clear D gene. The germline V gene has CDR1 SNHLY and CDR2 FYNNEI. The CDR3 sequence is 11 residues long. Trimming took off 7 bases at V and 6 bases at J, with 6 bases between the two ends.

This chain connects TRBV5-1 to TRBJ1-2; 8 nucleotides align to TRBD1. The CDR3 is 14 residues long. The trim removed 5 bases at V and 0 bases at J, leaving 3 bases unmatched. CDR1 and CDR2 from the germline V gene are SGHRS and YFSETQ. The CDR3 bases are TGCGCCAGCAGGACGACAGGGGCTAACTATGGCTACACCTTC. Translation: CASRTTGANYGYTF.

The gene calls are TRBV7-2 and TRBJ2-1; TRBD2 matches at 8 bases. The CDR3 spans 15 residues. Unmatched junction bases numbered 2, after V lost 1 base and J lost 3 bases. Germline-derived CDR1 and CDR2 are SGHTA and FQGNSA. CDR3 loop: CASSLDGTSYNEQFF. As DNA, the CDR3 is TGTGCCAGCAGCTTAGATGGGACTAGCTACAATGAGCAGTTCTTC.

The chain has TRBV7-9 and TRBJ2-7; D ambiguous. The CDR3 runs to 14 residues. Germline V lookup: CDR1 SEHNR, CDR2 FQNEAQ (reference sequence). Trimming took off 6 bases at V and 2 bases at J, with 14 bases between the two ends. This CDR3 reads CASRQDTGPYEQYF. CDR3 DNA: TGTGCCAGCAGACAAGACACCGGCCCCTACGAGCAGTACTTC.

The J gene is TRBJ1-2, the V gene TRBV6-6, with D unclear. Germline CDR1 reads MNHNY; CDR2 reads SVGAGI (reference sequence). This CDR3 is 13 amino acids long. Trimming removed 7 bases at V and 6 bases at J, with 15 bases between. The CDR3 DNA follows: TGTGCCAGCACCGCCCGAGAGGGAAATGGCTACACCTTC. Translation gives CASTAREGNGYTF.

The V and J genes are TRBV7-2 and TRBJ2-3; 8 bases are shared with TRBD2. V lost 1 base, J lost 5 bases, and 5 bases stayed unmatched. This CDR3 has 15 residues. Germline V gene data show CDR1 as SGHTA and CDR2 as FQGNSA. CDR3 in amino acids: CASSLVVTSGDTQYF. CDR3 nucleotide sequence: TGTGCCAGCAGCTTAGTGGTTACTAGCGGAGATACGCAGTATTTT.

The CDR3 region has the DNA TGTGCCAGCAGTCTGACAGGGGTCGAGCAGTACTTC. This sequence encodes CASSLTGVEQYF. V is TRBV28 and J is TRBJ2-7; 8 bases map to TRBD1. V gave up 5 bases and J gave up 6 bases; unmatched junction bases: 3. CDR1 and CDR2 (germline): MDHEN, SYDVKM. The CDR3 has 12 residues.